This T cell receptor beta chain was observed in a study of blood T cell dynamics during melanoma immunotherapy (TCRdb year 2020). In the study overall: All patients had metastatic melanoma and were given first-line pembrolizumab or nivolumab plus ipilimumab as standard of care in the United Kingdom. To identify early correlates of response, the study profiled peripheral T cell receptor repertoires in patients with metastatic melanoma before and after one cycle of checkpoint inhibitor therapy. Consecutive patients formed a training cohort, and a further independent group of patients from the same centre was pooled into an external validation set.

A note on this clone: Its recognized antigen is unknown. One end of the junction is discordant with germline, which a read error may explain.

Every bulk PBMC sample had a fixed 350 ng of DNA loaded. TCR beta CDR3 sequences were amplified from genomic DNA with the immunoSEQ TCRb Assay kit following manufacturer instructions. The KAPA Library Quantification Kit for Illumina platforms was used to quantify the pooled libraries by qPCR. Pooled libraries were sequenced on an Illumina NextSeq 500, clustered at about 0.55-1.2 pM. In the authors' own workflow: Analysis of the TCR data relied on immunoSEQ ANALYZER and the R LymphoSeq package. A rearrangement efficiency score was calculated as productive divided by the sum of productive and non-productive CDR3 sequences. Clonality was assessed using the Gini coefficient and diversity using the Renyi index at alpha=1, with pairwise comparisons between timepoints within each patient. In LymphoSeq, clonal relatedness was computed with an edit distance of 3 and repertoire similarity was computed with the Bhattacharyya coefficient. Linear discriminant analysis on week-3 changes in clonality and diversity was built with the R MASS and caret packages to classify response. Here the immuneACCESS table is served through TCRdb, limited to in-frame sequences with V and J called. Missing clones are a known gap in these copies; in checked studies unresolved V genes cover under half, and the rest lacks a known reason. V and J calls and clone size are as listed in that table; D and trimming were resolved from the DNA. The sample table records about 11,000 clones; 75% to 90% of these occur just once. The ten biggest clones cover about a fifth of the sample.

What the authors observed across the whole study: Patients who later achieved disease control showed a bifurcated PBMC repertoire reorganization at W3, with increased clonality or increased diversity, unlike progressors. The relatively small sample size was acknowledged as a potential limitation on generalization of the results. The study could not determine whether the T cell clones driving repertoire changes were melanoma-specific or reflected general immune activation.

The CDR3 goes from the cysteine to the phenylalanine over 12 residues. Just the 36-base CDR3 DNA is kept, in frame starting at base 1. Per the germline V gene (reference sequence), MNHEY is the CDR1 and SMNVEV is the CDR2. The time point label, read with the paper, signifies: week 3, after first cycle of checkpoint inhibitor. Blood samples were collected before treatment (T0) and at week 3 (W3), after the first cycle of checkpoint blockade. Except for two patients with rapid clinical progression, response was assessed 12 weeks after the first infusion by RECIST 1.1; disease control meant complete response, partial response or stable disease. Patients were not eligible if they had prior systemic cancer treatment, concomitant immunosuppressant therapy or synchronous other active malignancies. Both bulk PBMC and plasma cell-free DNA were sequenced for TCR beta so that circulating cells and T cell turnover could be tracked. Lymphoprep and SepMate tubes were used to isolate PBMC from blood, and red cell lysis was then performed. DNA from PBMC and sorted T cell subsets was extracted with QIAamp DNA Blood Mini kits.

The clonotype originates from a human donor with melanoma. The source material was blood, sampled from a patient treated with checkpoint blockade. In this chain, TRBV27 is recombined with TRBJ1-2, and TRBD1 aligns with 10 junction nucleotides. The CDR3: CASRKTGTGDPF. In nucleotide form, the sequence is TGTGCCAGCAGAAAAACAGGGACAGGGGATCCCTTC.